These T cell receptor beta chains were read from a single sample in a study of regulatory T cells in long-lasting Graves disease. TCRdb fed the multiplex PCR reads into MiXCR, producing one record per CDR3 protein. The repertoire holds 420,000 or so distinct CDR3 sequences, with 20% to 30% as singletons. This specimen was peripheral blood mononuclear cells (PBMCs), taken when the disease was refractory, from a patient treated with antithyroid drugs. Source of these receptors: a female donor with Graves disease. Each CDR3 is given with its conserved first and last residue.

V gene	J gene	CDR3 protein
TRBV20-1	TRBJ1-4	CSARDFRREPAVGKLFF
TRBV7-9	TRBJ1-1	CASSLMPGLYTEAFF
TRBV29-1	TRBJ2-2	CSVEDHPDGELFF
TRBV6-1	TRBJ2-7	CASSRTYNYEQYF
TRBV4-1	TRBJ1-4	CASSKIRDRGPNEKLFF
TRBV6-1	TRBJ2-7	CASSDTYYEQYF
TRBV27	TRBJ2-7	CASRPSGRVYEQYF
TRBV7-3	TRBJ2-5	CANSPDRGQETQYF
TRBV14	TRBJ1-1	CASSQLLGRSEAFF
TRBV7-2	TRBJ2-2	CANSLEGRGVGELFF
TRBV7-3	TRBJ1-2	CASSPLDGRTIGYTF
TRBV7-3	TRBJ2-7	CASSSMSGDEQYF
TRBV28	TRBJ1-1	CASSRRRIEAFF
TRBV19	TRBJ2-5	CASSIDGLAKETQYF
TRBV18	TRBJ1-2	CASSPSSDSGYTF
TRBV6-1	TRBJ1-4	CACSEAQVQVGSKLFF
TRBV27	TRBJ1-1	CASADDRIDGDTEAFF
TRBV5-1	TRBJ2-5	CASSQGQLKETQYF
TRBV29-1	TRBJ1-3	CSATGAGNTIYF
TRBV10-3	TRBJ1-3	CAISRTEPKSSGNTIYF
TRBV29-1	TRBJ1-2	CSVERQGRFTNYGYTF
TRBV9	TRBJ2-5	CASSVVTGGEETQYF
TRBV29-1	TRBJ2-5	CSVAVDVTQYF
TRBV27	TRBJ2-7	CASSYRSDPYEQYF
TRBV7-9	TRBJ2-5	CASSPTVQETQYF
TRBV7-2	TRBJ2-7	CASSNHGTGAYEQYF
TRBV11-2	TRBJ2-2	CASSLVGVRADASTGELFF
TRBV30	TRBJ2-7	CAWTKNSGYEQYF